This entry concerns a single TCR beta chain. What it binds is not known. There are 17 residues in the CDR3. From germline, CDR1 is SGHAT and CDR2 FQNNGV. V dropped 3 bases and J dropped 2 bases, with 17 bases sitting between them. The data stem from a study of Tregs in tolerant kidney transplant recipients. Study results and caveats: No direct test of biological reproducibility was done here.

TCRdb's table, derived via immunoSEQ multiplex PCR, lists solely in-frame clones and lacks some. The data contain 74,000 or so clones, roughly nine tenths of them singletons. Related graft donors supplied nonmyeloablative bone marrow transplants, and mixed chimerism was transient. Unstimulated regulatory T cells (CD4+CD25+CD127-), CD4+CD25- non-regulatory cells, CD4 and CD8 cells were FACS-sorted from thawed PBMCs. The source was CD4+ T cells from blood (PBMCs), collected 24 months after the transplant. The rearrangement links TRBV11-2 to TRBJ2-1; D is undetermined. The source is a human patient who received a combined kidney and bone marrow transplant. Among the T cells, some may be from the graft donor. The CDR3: CASSFAPYSNTYNEQFF. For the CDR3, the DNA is TGTGCCAGCAGCTTCGCCCCTTATAGCAACACCTACAATGAGCAGTTCTTC. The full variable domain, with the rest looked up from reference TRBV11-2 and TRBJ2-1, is EAGVAQSPRYKIIEKRQSVAFWCNPISGHATLYWYQQILGQGPKLLIQFQNNGVVDDSQLPKDRFSAERLKGVDSTLKIQPAKLEDSAVYLCASSFAPYSNTYNEQFFGPGTRLTVL.